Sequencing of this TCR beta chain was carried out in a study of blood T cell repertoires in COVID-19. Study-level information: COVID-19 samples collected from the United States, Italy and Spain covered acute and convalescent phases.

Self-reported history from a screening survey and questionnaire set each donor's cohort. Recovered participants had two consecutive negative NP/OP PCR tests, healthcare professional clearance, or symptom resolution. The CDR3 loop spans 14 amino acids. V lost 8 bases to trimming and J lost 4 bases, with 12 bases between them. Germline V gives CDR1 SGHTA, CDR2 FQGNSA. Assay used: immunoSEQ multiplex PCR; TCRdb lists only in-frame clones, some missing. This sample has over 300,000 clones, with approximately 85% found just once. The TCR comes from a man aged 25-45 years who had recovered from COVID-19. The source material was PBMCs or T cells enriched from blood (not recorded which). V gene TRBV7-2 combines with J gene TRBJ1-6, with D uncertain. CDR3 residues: CASRMGSYNSPLHF. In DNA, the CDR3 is TGTGCCAGCCGGATGGGGAGTTATAATTCACCCCTCCACTTT.